Following are 20 T cell receptor beta chains from one sample sequenced in a study of T cell responses to AZD1222 COVID-19 vaccine. The protocol was immunoSEQ multiplex PCR, while the TCRdb copy is restricted to in-frame clones and leaves out a portion. The data hold some 110,000 clones, with approximately 90% observed a single time. The sample was peripheral blood, taken 28 days after the second AZD1222 dose. These receptors originate from an adult who received the AZD1222 COVID-19 vaccine.

The CDR3 DNA is TGTGCCAGCAGCCTTACAGGGTCCAATCAGCCCCAGCATTTT. Protein sequence: CASSLTGSNQPQHF. V usage is TRBV5-4 and J usage is TRBJ1-5; D may be TRBD1 (6 bases). The V and J ends lost 4 bases and 3 bases respectively, with 11 bases between them. The CDR3 covers 14 residues. CDR1 SGHNT and CDR2 YYREEE come from the germline V gene (reference sequence).

The genes are TRBV6-5 and TRBJ1-1; no firm D call. Germline V gives CDR1 MNHEY, CDR2 SVGAGI. V was trimmed by 8 bases and J by 0 bases, leaving 10 bases between them. The CDR3 is 13 residues long. CDR3 in amino acids: CASVGKLNTEAFF. The CDR3 DNA sequence: TGTGCCAGCGTCGGGAAACTGAACACTGAAGCTTTCTTT.

V gene TRBV6-1 combines with J gene TRBJ1-1, with 9 bases lining up with TRBD1. Germline-derived CDR1 and CDR2 are MNHNS and SASEGT. The V gene end was trimmed by 5 bases and the J gene end by 2 bases; junction bases not matched to a gene: 3. The CDR3 totals 14 residues. The CDR3 nucleotides are TGTGCCAGCAGTCGGGACAGGGCAAACACTGAAGCTTTCTTT. Its translation: CASSRDRANTEAFF.

The chain recombines TRBV7-2 with TRBJ1-4; TRBD1 agrees at 9 bases. The CDR3 is 16 residues long. Losses at the gene ends were 4 bases for V and 7 bases for J; bases not matched to a gene: 10. CDR1 is SGHTA, CDR2 FQGNSA, per germline. The chain's CDR3 is CASSSAPGQGGEKLFF. The CDR3 nucleotides are TGTGCCAGCAGCTCGGCACCGGGACAGGGCGGTGAAAAACTGTTTTTT.

This clone has only one observation. The rearrangement joins TRBV14 to TRBJ1-2, with D tentatively TRBD1 (5 bases). Germline values: CDR1 SGHDN, CDR2 FVKESK. The CDR3 covers 15 residues. V lost 0 bases, J lost 5 bases, and 13 bases lay in between. The CDR3, as DNA: TGTGCCAGCAGCCAAGATTCGGGGCGCCTATATGGCTACACCTTC. It specifies CASSQDSGRLYGYTF. The full variable domain, rest sourced from reference TRBV14 and TRBJ1-2, is EAGVTQFPSHSVIEKGQTVTLRCDPISGHDNLYWYRRVMGKEIKFLLHFVKESKQDESGMPNNRFLAERTGGTYSTLKVQPAELEDSGVYFCASSQDSGRLYGYTFGSGTRLTVV.

V is TRBV4-3 and J is TRBJ1-6; D is perhaps TRBD1 (5 bases). CDR1 and CDR2 from the germline V gene are LGHNA and YSLEER. The length of the CDR3 is 16 residues. Trimming removed 1 base from V and 8 bases from J, with 15 bases in between. CDR3 protein: CASSQAGARADSPLHF. CDR3 DNA: TGCGCCAGCAGCCAAGCCGGGGCCAGGGCTGATTCACCCCTCCACTTT.

The chain employs TRBV30 and TRBJ1-2, with TRBD1 matching over 8 bases. The CDR3 runs 14 residues. Germline V gives CDR1 GTSNPN, CDR2 SVGIG (reference sequence). The V gene end was trimmed by 8 bases and the J gene end by 5 bases; junction bases not matched to a gene: 13. The CDR3 DNA sequence: TGTGCCGGGACAGGACTCACTCACTATTATGGCTACACCTTC. Translated, it gives CAGTGLTHYYGYTF.

This clone was observed once. This sequence joins TRBV5-1 and TRBJ2-2, with TRBD2 matching over 10 bases. The trim removed 0 bases at V and 0 bases at J, leaving 5 bases unmatched. Germline V gives CDR1 SGHRS, CDR2 YFSETQ. The CDR3 has 18 amino acids. DNA for the CDR3: TGCGCCAGCAGCTTGGAGGTTAGCGGGAGGACGAACACCGGGGAGCTGTTTTTT. Its protein product is CASSLEVSGRTNTGELFF.

The chain links TRBV6-5 to TRBJ1-6; 7 bases fit TRBD1. V shed 9 bases and J 8 bases; nucleotides not matched to a gene: 10. The V gene's germline CDR1 is MNHEY and CDR2 SVGAGI. The CDR3 contains 14 residues. The CDR3 DNA sequence: TGTGCCAGTACACACAGGGGCGGTGATTCACCCCTCCACTTT. Translating gives CASTHRGGDSPLHF.

This clone was observed a handful of times. The chain has TRBV7-2 and TRBJ1-5, with 9 bases lining up with TRBD1. J was trimmed by 9 bases and V by 1 base; bases with no gene match: 10. Germline lookup yields CDR1 SGHTA and CDR2 FQGNSA. This CDR3 is 16 amino acids long. CDR3 region: CASSLGTGQGSSPQHF. Written as DNA, the CDR3 is TGTGCCAGCAGCTTAGGTACGGGACAGGGCTCATCGCCCCAGCATTTT.

The genes are TRBV19 and TRBJ2-3, with 7 bases that match TRBD1. CDR3 size: 16 residues. The junction had 10 bases not matched to a gene; V was cut back by 6 bases and J by 1 base. Germline values: CDR1 LNHDA, CDR2 SQIVND (reference sequence). The CDR3 is CASSFTQGRGTDTQYF. The CDR3 nucleotides read TGTGCCAGTAGCTTCACACAGGGGAGAGGCACAGATACGCAGTATTTT.

V usage is TRBV2 and J usage is TRBJ1-2, with D tentatively TRBD1 (5 bases). The CDR3 is 12 residues long. Germline V CDR1 and CDR2: SNHLY, FYNNEI. Trimming pared 7 bases from V and 7 bases from J, leaving 13 bases between. CDR3 protein: CASKTGPGGYTF. The CDR3 nucleotides read TGTGCCAGCAAAACAGGTCCTGGTGGCTACACCTTC.

This clone was seen a single time. The chain carries TRBV5-1 and TRBJ1-2; 7 bases are shared with TRBD1. V lost 4 bases and J lost 0; bases outside the gene matches: 6. The CDR3 is made up of 15 amino acids. CDR1 and CDR2 from the germline V gene are SGHRS and YFSETQ. The CDR3 sequence: CASSDGTATNYGYTF. The CDR3 region has the DNA TGCGCCAGCAGCGACGGGACAGCAACTAACTATGGCTACACCTTC.

CDR3 in amino acids: CATSDRSTSGSYNEQFF. The CDR3 coding sequence is TGTGCCACCAGTGACCGCTCTACTAGCGGGAGCTACAATGAGCAGTTCTTC. V gene TRBV24-1 combines with J gene TRBJ2-1; 11 bases match TRBD2. The V gene's germline CDR1 is KGHDR and CDR2 SFDVKD. CDR3 length equals 17 residues. The V segment lost 4 bases and the J segment 3 bases; nucleotides outside the gene matches: 7.

The chain recombines TRBV7-3 with TRBJ2-5; D unclear. The CDR3 spans 14 residues. The ends were cut back, 2 bases at V and 2 bases at J, with 9 bases in the middle. Germline CDR1 and CDR2: SGHTA and FQGTGA. CDR3 loop: CASSLRPGQETQYF. CDR3 sequence (DNA): TGTGCCAGCAGCTTACGGCCAGGACAAGAGACCCAGTACTTC.

V and J are TRBV5-1 and TRBJ1-6, with D unclear. Germline V gene sequence: CDR1 SGHRS, CDR2 YFSETQ. CDR3 length: 13 residues. V was clipped by 4 bases and J by 7 bases, with 9 bases between them. The CDR3 here is CASSHDGNSPLHF. As DNA, the CDR3 is TGCGCCAGCAGCCACGATGGAAATTCACCCCTCCACTTT.

The chain carries TRBV10-3 and TRBJ2-1; 8 positions agree with TRBD2. Germline trimming cut 0 bases from V and 4 bases from J; bases unmatched to any gene: 2. Germline V gene lookup returns CDR1 ENHRY and CDR2 SYGVKD. The CDR3 totals 15 residues. The CDR3 DNA reads as TGTGCCATCAGTGAGTCCCAGCGGGAGTACAATGAGCAGTTCTTC. Encoded protein: CAISESQREYNEQFF.

The V and J genes are TRBV7-8 and TRBJ1-5; 9 nucleotides match TRBD1. The CDR3 loop spans 15 amino acids. Germline V gene data show CDR1 as SGHVS and CDR2 as FQNEAQ. Losses at the gene ends were 3 bases for V and 5 bases for J; bases not matched to a gene: 5. Here the CDR3 reads CASSFRDRDYQPQHF. CDR3 DNA: TGTGCCAGCAGCTTCCGGGACAGGGATTATCAGCCCCAGCATTTT.

This CDR3 reads CASSVGGQGEYYGYTF. Here the CDR3 DNA reads TGTGCCAGCAGCGTAGGAGGACAGGGGGAGTACTATGGCTACACCTTC. The genes are TRBV9 and TRBJ1-2; TRBD1 matches at 10 bases. This CDR3 region has 16 residues. Germline V CDR1 and CDR2: SGDLS, YYNGEE. The junction had 5 bases not matched to a gene; V was cut back by 0 bases and J by 3 bases.

This chain's CDR3 is CASTRGTSGRGGYEQYF. CDR3 bases: TGTGCCAGCACTCGAGGGACTAGCGGGAGAGGGGGATACGAGCAGTACTTC. This chain joins TRBV18 and TRBJ2-7; TRBD2 aligns across 14 bases. Germline values: CDR1 KGHSH, CDR2 LQKENI. The CDR3 covers 17 residues. The V gene end was trimmed by 8 bases and the J gene end by 4 bases; junction bases not matched to a gene: 13.